The 31 T cell receptor beta chains below were found in one sample sequenced in a study of blood T cell repertoires in COVID-19. Assay used: immunoSEQ multiplex PCR; TCRdb lists only in-frame clones, some missing. The data contain around 200,000 clones, 80% to 90% of them seen just once; the ten biggest clones take up 3% to 3.5%. The sequenced sample was PBMCs or T cells enriched from blood (not recorded which). The receptors were gathered from a woman in her forties or fifties in a cohort exposed to, infected with or recovered from COVID-19 (not recorded which).

The V and J genes are TRBV15 and TRBJ1-2; D not certain. In germline, CDR1 is LNHNV, CDR2 YYDKDF (reference sequence). The CDR3 is made up of 14 amino acids. Trimming pared 0 bases from V and 8 bases from J, leaving 13 bases between. CDR3 amino acids: CATSREGGSRGYTF. Here the CDR3 DNA reads TGTGCCACCAGCAGAGAGGGAGGGTCACGGGGCTACACCTTC.

The chain recombines TRBV19 with TRBJ2-1, with a weak D call TRBD2 (7 bases). Deletions cut 3 bases from V and 7 bases from J, with 10 bases between. This CDR3 is built from 13 residues. From germline, CDR1 is LNHDA and CDR2 SQIVND (reference sequence). The CDR3 loop reads CASSIGRGNEQFF. Written as DNA, the CDR3 is TGTGCCAGTAGTATTGGGAGGGGGAATGAGCAGTTCTTC.

The chain recombines TRBV9 with TRBJ2-6; D unresolved. Germline assignment: CDR1 SGDLS and CDR2 YYNGEE. Trimming cost V 1 base and J 0 bases, with 2 bases left between them. The CDR3 is 14 residues long. The DNA of the CDR3 is TGTGCCAGCAGCGTACGCTCTGGGGCCAACGTCCTGACTTTC. As protein: CASSVRSGANVLTF.

This chain connects TRBV7-2 to TRBJ2-7; 7 positions match TRBD2. The V and J ends lost 0 bases and 3 bases, in that order; junction bases with no gene match: 5. The CDR3 is made up of 15 amino acids. Per the germline V gene, CDR1 is SGHTA and CDR2 is FQGNSA. The CDR3 nucleotides read TGTGCCAGCAGCTTAGCGCCCGGGGGGAGCTACGAGCAGTACTTC. The encoded protein is CASSLAPGGSYEQYF.

Concerning this clone: Other nucleotide sequences in the sample specify the same CDR3. The chain recombines TRBV9 with TRBJ1-3; D not certain. V gave up 0 bases and J gave up 8 bases, with 12 bases separating them. The CDR3 loop spans 14 amino acids. Germline CDR1 and CDR2: SGDLS and YYNGEE. The CDR3 region has the DNA TGTGCCAGCAGCGTAGATAGGGAGGGAGACACCATATATTTT. The encoded protein is CASSVDREGDTIYF.

V gene TRBV4-2 combines with J gene TRBJ2-3, with 9 bases aligning to TRBD2. With 4 bases clipped from V and 0 bases from J, the junction kept 5 bases outside the gene matches. The length of the CDR3 is 16 residues. The V gene's germline CDR1 is LGHNA and CDR2 YNFKEQ. The CDR3 region is CASSPNAGGSTDTQYF. The CDR3 DNA reads TGTGCCAGCAGCCCAAACGCGGGGGGGAGCACAGATACGCAGTATTTT.

J is TRBJ1-1 and V is TRBV6-5, with 11 bases identical to TRBD1. This CDR3 has 14 amino acids. Germline values: CDR1 MNHEY, CDR2 SVGAGI. The junction had 7 bases not matched to a gene; V was cut back by 6 bases and J by 7 bases. The CDR3 loop is CASRMDRGLGEAFF. Here the CDR3 DNA reads TGTGCCAGCAGGATGGACAGGGGGCTAGGTGAAGCTTTCTTT.

The chain has TRBV15 and TRBJ1-3; 7 nucleotides match TRBD1. The V gene's germline CDR1 is LNHNV and CDR2 YYDKDF (reference sequence). The junction had 7 bases not matched to a gene; V was cut back by 6 bases and J by 2 bases. This CDR3 spans 15 amino acids. CDR3 nucleotide sequence: TGTGCCACCAGTATAGACAGGGTCCCTGGAAACACCATATATTTT. It yields the protein CATSIDRVPGNTIYF.

This clone was found a few times. This chain joins TRBV29-1 and TRBJ2-1, with D tentatively TRBD2 (7 bases). Germline-derived CDR1 and CDR2 are SQVTM and ANQGSEA. V lost 7 bases, J lost 9 bases, and 10 bases lay in between. The CDR3 has 10 amino acids. DNA for the CDR3: TGCAGCGGCGGGGGCGGTGAGCAGTTCTTC. It yields the protein CSGGGGEQFF.

This chain uses TRBV15 with TRBJ2-3; D is possibly TRBD2 (6 bases). V was shortened by 3 bases and J by 8 bases, with 9 bases between the two germline ends. From germline, CDR1 is LNHNV and CDR2 YYDKDF (reference sequence). The CDR3 extends over 12 amino acids. CDR3 protein: CATSSGGVTQYF. The CDR3 nucleotides read TGTGCCACCAGCAGTGGCGGGGTTACGCAGTATTTT.

The CDR3 bases are TGTGCCAGCAGCCAAGTGAGGAACAGGGCCTATGGCTACACCTTC. Protein: CASSQVRNRAYGYTF. The chain couples TRBV3-1 (or the pseudogene TRBV3-2) to TRBJ1-2; tentatively, D is TRBD1 (6 bases). Trimming removed 1 base from V and 4 bases from J, with 13 bases in between. Germline-derived CDR1 and CDR2 are LGHDT and YNNKEL (reference sequence). The CDR3 has 15 residues.

This chain connects TRBV4-1 to TRBJ2-2; 12 bases fit TRBD2. The CDR3 spans 19 residues. Unmatched junction bases numbered 17, after V lost 5 bases and J lost 7 bases. Germline loops: CDR1 MGHRA, CDR2 YSYEKL. CDR3 amino acids: CASSTPKPPGLAGLGELFF. The CDR3 DNA is TGCGCCAGCAGCACCCCAAAGCCTCCGGGACTAGCGGGCCTCGGGGAGCTGTTTTTT.

The chain uses TRBV5-6 and TRBJ1-1; D is possibly TRBD1 (5 bases). The CDR3 length is 15 residues. The V gene lost 2 bases and the J gene lost 1 base, with 12 bases spanning the gap. CDR1 SGHDT and CDR2 YYEEEE come from the germline V gene. This CDR3 is CASSFLDRANTEAFF. The CDR3 DNA reads TGTGCCAGCAGCTTCCTCGACAGAGCGAACACTGAAGCTTTCTTT. Full variable domain (outside the CDR3, taken from reference TRBV5-6 and TRBJ1-1): DAGVTQSPTHLIKTRGQQVTLRCSPKSGHDTVSWYQQALGQGPQFIFQYYEEEERQRGNFPDRFSGHQFPNYSSELNVNALLLGDSALYLCASSFLDRANTEAFFGQGTRLTVV.

The chain carries TRBV30 and TRBJ1-5; D ambiguous. Per germline, CDR1 GTSNPN and CDR2 SVGIG (reference sequence). Trimming cost V 0 bases and J 11 bases, with 14 bases left between them. This CDR3 contains 13 residues. CDR3 residues: CAWSVVGSGTQHF. CDR3 bases: TGTGCCTGGAGTGTAGTAGGGAGTGGGACCCAGCATTTT.

This clone was detected once. V usage is TRBV7-6 and J usage is TRBJ1-2, with D perhaps matching TRBD1 (6 bases). CDR3 size: 15 residues. Germline V CDR1 and CDR2: SGHVS, FNYEAQ. The V end was cut by 1 base, the J end by 4 bases, with 13 bases between. The CDR3 spells CASSLGGRGAYGYTF. The CDR3 bases are TGTGCCAGCAGCTTAGGGGGACGGGGGGCCTATGGCTACACCTTC.

The chain carries TRBV7-2 and TRBJ2-7; unclear D gene. The CDR3 sequence is 14 residues long. In germline, CDR1 is SGHTA, CDR2 FQGNSA. With 5 bases removed from V and 3 bases from J, the gap between germline ends came to 14 bases. CDR3 loop: CASSPSRSLYEQYF. The CDR3 region has the DNA TGTGCCAGCAGCCCATCACGGTCCCTCTACGAGCAGTACTTC.

The chain combines TRBV7-2 with TRBJ1-4; 7 bases agree with TRBD1. The CDR3 spans 15 residues. Germline CDR1 SGHTA, CDR2 FQGNSA. V was clipped by 1 base and J by 3 bases; unmatched bases: 2. The CDR3 spells CASSLGGTANEKLFF. CDR3 in DNA: TGTGCCAGCAGCTTAGGAGGGACAGCTAATGAAAAACTGTTTTTT.

The chain carries TRBV12-3 or TRBV12-4 and TRBJ1-5; the D gene is possibly TRBD1 (5 bases). This CDR3 contains 13 residues. With 5 bases removed from V and 5 bases from J, the gap between germline ends came to 10 bases. The CDR3 loop is CASSAGRYQPQHF. DNA of the CDR3: TGTGCCAGCAGTGCGGGGCGTTATCAGCCCCAGCATTTT.

The chain links TRBV5-1 to TRBJ2-1, with TRBD2 as a possible D gene (6 bases). Per the germline V gene, CDR1 is SGHRS and CDR2 is YFSETQ. Trimming cost V 8 bases and J 4 bases, with 16 bases left between them. The CDR3 contains 14 residues. This CDR3 reads CASGPGELYNEQFF. CDR3 nucleotide sequence: TGCGCCAGTGGACCGGGGGAGCTATACAATGAGCAGTTCTTC.

V and J are TRBV2 and TRBJ2-5; a weak D match, TRBD2 (6 bases). The CDR3 covers 15 residues. From germline, CDR1 is SNHLY and CDR2 FYNNEI. The V end was cut by 4 bases, the J end by 2 bases, with 14 bases between. The CDR3 bases are TGTGCCAGCAGTGGGGGACTGGGGGGACAAGAGACCCAGTACTTC. Protein sequence: CASSGGLGGQETQYF.

The chain has TRBV6-2 or TRBV6-3 and TRBJ1-5; TRBD1 is a possible D gene (6 bases). There are 19 residues in the CDR3. Trimming removed 6 bases from V and 5 bases from J, with 29 bases in between. In germline, CDR1 is MNHEY, CDR2 SVGEGT. As DNA, the CDR3 is TGTGCCAGCAGCCTCCGGTTTTCGGATCGAAGGGGGTTGCATCAGCCCCAGCATTTT. This sequence encodes CASSLRFSDRRGLHQPQHF.

The chain joins TRBV5-1 to TRBJ2-3; the match to TRBD2 covers 11 bases. V shed 4 bases, J shed 5 bases, and the junction held 3 bases outside the gene matches. CDR1 is SGHRS, CDR2 YFSETQ, per germline. The CDR3 runs 14 residues. The CDR3 coding sequence is TGCGCCAGCAGCCCTGGACTAGCGGGAGATACGCAGTATTTT. Translating it yields CASSPGLAGDTQYF. The whole variable domain, filled in from reference TRBV5-1 and TRBJ2-3, reads KAGVTQTPRYLIKTRGQQVTLSCSPISGHRSVSWYQQTPGQGLQFLFEYFSETQRNKGNFPGRFSGRQFSNSRSEMNVSTLELGDSALYLCASSPGLAGDTQYFGPGTRLTVL.

The chain combines TRBV5-1 with TRBJ1-1, with a weak D call TRBD1 (6 bases). From germline, CDR1 is SGHRS and CDR2 YFSETQ. Trimming cost V 1 base and J 6 bases, with 13 bases left between them. This CDR3 spans 14 amino acids. CDR3 region: CASSLTGRAAEAFF. Written as DNA, the CDR3 is TGCGCCAGCAGCTTGACAGGGAGGGCTGCTGAAGCTTTCTTT.

CDR3 protein: CASSPDKQALYGYTF. The CDR3, as DNA: TGTGCCAGCAGCCCCGATAAACAGGCCCTTTATGGCTACACCTTC. V is TRBV3-1 (or the pseudogene TRBV3-2) and J is TRBJ1-2, with D tentatively TRBD1 (5 bases). Deletions cut 4 bases from V and 5 bases from J, with 17 bases between. The CDR3 is made up of 15 amino acids. CDR1 is LGHDT, CDR2 YNNKEL, per germline (reference sequence).

This clone has a handful of counts. The gene calls are TRBV30 and TRBJ2-3; D tentatively reads TRBD1 or TRBD2 (5 bases each). The germline V gene encodes CDR1 GTSNPN and CDR2 SVGIG (reference sequence). This CDR3 has 13 amino acids. Trimming pared 5 bases from V and 4 bases from J, leaving 13 bases between. CDR3 DNA sequence: TGTGCCTGGGGGACCCGACGGGCAGATACGCAGTATTTT. This translates into CAWGTRRADTQYF.

V and J are TRBV6-5 and TRBJ1-1; no clear D gene. CDR3 length: 16 amino acids. Trimming shortened V by 0 bases and J by 1 base, and 12 bases separated the two germline ends. Germline CDR1 is MNHEY and CDR2 is SVGAGI. CDR3 region: CASSYSGSGRNTEAFF. CDR3 nucleotide sequence: TGTGCCAGCAGTTACTCGGGGTCCGGGAGGAACACTGAAGCTTTCTTT.

The chain recombines TRBV5-1 with TRBJ2-1, with TRBD1 identical over 7 bases. With 4 bases clipped from V and 3 bases from J, the junction kept 4 bases outside the gene matches. The CDR3 loop spans 14 amino acids. CDR1 is SGHRS and CDR2 is YFSETQ in the germline V gene. The CDR3 DNA reads TGCGCCAGCAGCACCGGGACAGTCTACAATGAGCAGTTCTTC. Protein: CASSTGTVYNEQFF.

The V call is TRBV2, the J call TRBJ2-5, with TRBD2 as a possible D gene (6 bases). Germline V gives CDR1 SNHLY, CDR2 FYNNEI. The V and J ends lost 0 bases and 5 bases respectively, with 16 bases between them. The CDR3 sequence is 16 residues long. Written as DNA, the CDR3 is TGTGCCAGCAGTGAAGCTTGGGAGGCGGGCAGGGAGACCCAGTACTTC. It is translated as CASSEAWEAGRETQYF.

The rearrangement links TRBV14 to TRBJ1-1; no definite D call. Germline V gives CDR1 SGHDN, CDR2 FVKESK. CDR3 length: 15 amino acids. Trimming removed 1 base from V and 4 bases from J, with 13 bases in between. The DNA for the CDR3 is TGTGCCAGCAGCCAAGTTCCCCCCTTGAGCACTGAAGCTTTCTTT. It translates to CASSQVPPLSTEAFF. The full variable domain, completed using reference TRBV14 and TRBJ1-1, is EAGVTQFPSHSVIEKGQTVTLRCDPISGHDNLYWYRRVMGKEIKFLLHFVKESKQDESGMPNNRFLAERTGGTYSTLKVQPAELEDSGVYFCASSQVPPLSTEAFFGQGTRLTVV.

The V call is TRBV4-2, the J call TRBJ2-7, with D uncertain. Germline V lookup: CDR1 LGHNA, CDR2 YNFKEQ. The CDR3 covers 14 residues. With 0 bases removed from V and 4 bases from J, the gap between germline ends came to 10 bases. The CDR3 protein is CASSQEDPRYEQYF. Here the CDR3 DNA reads TGTGCCAGCAGCCAAGAGGATCCGCGGTACGAGCAGTACTTC.

The chain has TRBV4-1 and TRBJ2-7; TRBD1 matches at 8 bases. From germline, CDR1 is MGHRA and CDR2 YSYEKL. The CDR3 length is 16 residues. V lost 3 bases and J lost 2; bases outside the gene matches: 9. CDR3 bases: TGCGCCAGCAGCCACCCGTACAGGGGGGCGACCTACGAGCAGTACTTC. Its translation: CASSHPYRGATYEQYF.